The 22 T cell receptor beta chains listed next were all sequenced from one sample in a study of shared clonotypes between healthy human individuals. The data were produced by immunoSEQ multiplex PCR, yet TCRdb's version contains in-frame clones alone and is incomplete. The top ten clones hold 0.39% of a sample with 2 million to 2.5 million clones, approximately 93% of them seen once. The sample comprised naive CD4+ T cells from PBMCs. Subset in this sample: CD45RA+ positively selected. The receptors come from a man between 18 and 35 years old in good health. Some clones in this sample may be carry-over from other donors' samples.

The J gene is TRBJ2-5, the V gene TRBV6-6; TRBD2 aligns across 7 bases. Germline values: CDR1 MNHNY, CDR2 SVGAGI (reference sequence). Trimming took 8 bases from V and 5 from J; bases not matched to a gene: 11. The CDR3 spans 14 residues. CDR3 amino acids: CASYPGRALETQYF. CDR3 bases: TGTGCCAGCTATCCAGGGAGGGCCTTGGAGACCCAGTACTTC.

The chain combines TRBV25-1 with TRBJ2-3; D is perhaps TRBD2 (5 bases). The CDR3 sequence is 15 residues long. In germline, CDR1 is MGHDK, CDR2 SYGVNS. The ends were cut back, 0 bases at V and 3 bases at J, with 10 bases in the middle. CDR3 in amino acids: CASSEYTSPTDTQYF. The CDR3 DNA reads TGTGCCAGCAGTGAATATACTAGTCCTACAGATACGCAGTATTTT.

The chain has TRBV30 and TRBJ2-1; D unresolved. There are 10 residues in the CDR3. Trimming removed 3 bases from V and 6 bases from J, with 3 bases in between. Germline values: CDR1 GTSNPN, CDR2 SVGIG (reference sequence). CDR3 sequence: CAWSGNEQFF. CDR3 bases: TGTGCCTGGAGCGGCAATGAGCAGTTCTTC. The variable domain in full, with the rest retrieved from reference TRBV30 and TRBJ2-1, is SQTIHQWPATLVQPVGSPLSLECTVEGTSNPNLYWYRQAAGRGLQLLFYSVGIGQISSEVPQNLSASRPQDRQFILSSKKLLLSDSGFYLCAWSGNEQFFGPGTRLTVL.

In regard to this clone: Other DNA sequences from this sample encode an identical CDR3 as well. The V call is TRBV9, the J call TRBJ2-7, with D uncertain. Trimming pared 4 bases from V and 0 bases from J, leaving 11 bases between. The CDR3 covers 14 residues. Germline V gives CDR1 SGDLS, CDR2 YYNGEE. The chain's CDR3 is CASSPGRGSYEQYF. DNA of the CDR3: TGTGCCAGCAGCCCGGGCCGAGGCTCCTACGAGCAGTACTTC.

The rearrangement links TRBV7-9 to TRBJ2-7, with D possibly TRBD1 on 6 matching bases. The germline V and J ends were trimmed by 5 bases and 2 bases, with 13 bases remaining between them. Germline assignment: CDR1 SEHNR and CDR2 FQNEAQ (reference sequence). This CDR3 is 14 amino acids long. The DNA of the CDR3 is TGTGCCAGCAGCCTCGCACAGGGAACCTACGAGCAGTACTTC. Encoded protein: CASSLAQGTYEQYF.

The rearrangement joins TRBV23-1 to TRBJ1-2; weak D call: TRBD1 (6 bases). TRBV23-1 is an ORF, and what it does is uncertain. The CDR3 length is 14 residues. V dropped 8 bases and J dropped 6 bases, with 19 bases sitting between them. The CDR3 reads CASGTRTGLDGYTF. The CDR3 nucleotides read TGCGCCAGCGGCACTCGAACAGGGTTGGATGGCTACACCTTC.

This clone was observed a few times. Other DNA sequences in the sample encode the same CDR3. The J gene is TRBJ1-1, the V gene TRBV7-2; D unclear. The CDR3 extends over 13 amino acids. Trimming shortened V by 2 bases and J by 1 base, and 5 bases separated the two germline ends. CDR1 is SGHTA and CDR2 is FQGNSA in the germline V gene. CDR3 region: CASSLIRNTEAFF. CDR3 DNA sequence: TGTGCCAGCAGCTTAATCAGGAACACTGAAGCTTTCTTT.

V gene TRBV7-2 combines with J gene TRBJ2-7; the match to TRBD2 covers 8 bases. The CDR3 sequence is 16 residues long. The V gene's germline CDR1 is SGHTA and CDR2 FQGNSA. The V gene end was trimmed by 3 bases and the J gene end by 3 bases; junction bases not matched to a gene: 10. The CDR3 sequence: CASSFFVAGGDYEQYF. The CDR3 DNA reads as TGTGCCAGCAGCTTCTTCGTCGCGGGAGGAGACTACGAGCAGTACTTC.

This clone has only a few counts. J is TRBJ1-4 and V is TRBV2; D uncertain. CDR1 and CDR2 from the germline V gene are SNHLY and FYNNEI. The germline V and J ends were trimmed by 6 bases and 7 bases, with 6 bases remaining between them. The CDR3 covers 11 residues. DNA of the CDR3: TGTGCCAGCAGCCCGTTTGAAAAACTGTTTTTT. Translating it yields CASSPFEKLFF. The complete variable domain, with remaining parts taken from reference TRBV2 and TRBJ1-4, reads EPEVTQTPSHQVTQMGQEVILRCVPISNHLYFYWYRQILGQKVEFLVSFYNNEISEKSEIFDDQFSVERPDGSNFTLKIRSTKLEDSAMYFCASSPFEKLFFGSGTQLSVL.

As DNA, the CDR3 is TGCAGCGTTGAAATTGGGGGAGATACGCAGTATTTT. It is translated as CSVEIGGDTQYF. The chain has TRBV29-1 and TRBJ2-3, with D possibly being TRBD1 or TRBD2 (5 bases each). The CDR3 spans 12 residues. V shed 2 bases and J shed 5 bases, with 8 bases lying between them. The germline gives CDR1 SQVTM, CDR2 ANQGSEA.

This clone was found once. The chain couples TRBV5-1 to TRBJ2-7; 9 bases line up with TRBD2. Germline V lookup: CDR1 SGHRS, CDR2 YFSETQ. J was trimmed by 2 bases and V by 4 bases; bases with no gene match: 10. The CDR3 totals 16 residues. The CDR3 nucleotides are TGCGCCAGCAGCCTTCTAACTAGCGGGTACACCTACGAGCAGTACTTC. Protein: CASSLLTSGYTYEQYF.

This sequence joins TRBV11-2 and TRBJ2-7, with TRBD2 as a possible D gene (6 bases). V gave up 4 bases and J gave up 5 bases, with 27 bases separating them. The CDR3 has 18 residues. Germline CDR1 and CDR2: SGHAT and FQNNGV. CDR3 DNA: TGTGCCAGCAGCTCGGGGGAGCAGGTCGCGCTCCCAATAAACGAGCAGTACTTC. Translation gives CASSSGEQVALPINEQYF.

The genes are TRBV18 and TRBJ2-5; TRBD1 matches 10 bases. V dropped 4 bases and J dropped 3; count of bases not matched to a gene: 2. CDR3 size: 14 residues. Looked up from germline, CDR1 is KGHSH and CDR2 is LQKENI. CDR3 amino acids: CASSQTGGEETQYF. CDR3 in DNA: TGTGCCAGCTCACAGACAGGGGGCGAAGAGACCCAGTACTTC.

This clone has a single count. This sequence joins TRBV6-1 and TRBJ2-2; possibly TRBD1 or TRBD2 for D (5 bases each). Germline-derived CDR1 and CDR2 are MNHNS and SASEGT. V was cut by 8 bases and J by 2 bases, with 12 bases left in between. CDR3 size: 14 residues. CDR3: CASRPGRNTGELFF. The CDR3 nucleotides are TGTGCCAGCCGCCCGGGACGCAACACCGGGGAGCTGTTTTTT.

This clone has just one count. The CDR3 sequence is CAWTPLVYHNSGNTIYF. CDR3 bases: TGTGCCTGGACCCCCCTCGTCTATCACAACTCTGGAAACACCATATATTTT. The chain recombines TRBV30 with TRBJ1-3; D unresolved. The V gene's germline CDR1 is GTSNPN and CDR2 SVGIG (reference sequence). The CDR3 contains 17 residues. Trimming shortened V by 4 bases and J by 0 bases, and 19 bases separated the two germline ends.

The chain is built from TRBV28 and TRBJ2-7; tentative D call: TRBD2 (5 bases). Germline V lookup: CDR1 MDHEN, CDR2 SYDVKM. CDR3 length equals 15 residues. V lost 3 bases to trimming and J lost 3 bases, with 15 bases between them. In nucleotides, the CDR3 is TGTGCCAGCAGTTTGGTTTCCAGCGGTAACTACGAGCAGTACTTC. Its protein is CASSLVSSGNYEQYF.

The CDR3 DNA reads TGTGCCAGCAGCTTGACAGGGCGCCCTTACGAGCAGTACTTC. As protein: CASSLTGRPYEQYF. V usage is TRBV27 and J usage is TRBJ2-7, with TRBD1 identical over 7 bases. The V segment lost 6 bases and the J segment 4 bases; nucleotides outside the gene matches: 9. Germline assignment: CDR1 MNHEY and CDR2 SMNVEV (reference sequence). The length of the CDR3 is 14 residues.

The rearrangement joins TRBV5-1 to TRBJ1-1; no reliable D call. Germline V lookup: CDR1 SGHRS, CDR2 YFSETQ. V gave up 0 bases and J gave up 3 bases, with 6 bases separating them. The CDR3 spans 13 residues. In nucleotides, the CDR3 is TGCGCCAGCAGCTTGGTAGGGTACACTGAAGCTTTCTTT. This translates into CASSLVGYTEAFF.

V is TRBV28 and J is TRBJ1-2; 11 nucleotides line up with TRBD1. Germline V gene lookup returns CDR1 MDHEN and CDR2 SYDVKM. The CDR3 loop spans 16 amino acids. Unmatched junction bases numbered 8, after V lost 6 bases and J lost 2 bases. The CDR3 is CASSGGTGGLNYGYTF. The CDR3 region has the DNA TGTGCCAGCAGCGGCGGGACAGGGGGTTTAAACTATGGCTACACCTTC.

The gene calls are TRBV28 and TRBJ1-2; TRBD1 matches 8 bases. The CDR3 runs 15 residues. The V gene end was trimmed by 6 bases and the J gene end by 2 bases; junction bases not matched to a gene: 8. The germline V gene has CDR1 MDHEN and CDR2 SYDVKM. The CDR3 DNA is TGTGCCAGCAGGTATGACAGGGGCCTAAACTATGGCTACACCTTC. Its translation is CASRYDRGLNYGYTF.

This chain joins TRBV18 and TRBJ1-1; no firm D call. V lost 4 bases and J 1 base, leaving 16 bases between the germline ends. Germline CDR1 KGHSH, CDR2 LQKENI. The length of the CDR3 is 16 residues. The CDR3 DNA reads TGTGCCAGCTCACAGAGACGGATTCTTTCGAACACTGAAGCTTTCTTT. Translation: CASSQRRILSNTEAFF.

The chain uses TRBV4-1 and TRBJ2-7; 9 bases map to TRBD2. The CDR3 runs 16 residues. Germline V gene sequence: CDR1 MGHRA, CDR2 YSYEKL. V shed 3 bases and J 2 bases; nucleotides not matched to a gene: 8. This CDR3 is CASSQAAGLATYEQYF. In nucleotides, the CDR3 is TGCGCCAGCAGCCAGGCTGCGGGACTAGCCACCTACGAGCAGTACTTC.